This T cell receptor (beta chain) came from a study of molecular identifiers for immune sequencing clone quantification. Study as a whole: Replicates split RNA from roughly 20,000 or 100,000 naive CD8 cells five ways, and the researchers sequenced four portions.

TCRdb passed the PCR reads through MiXCR, listing each CDR3 protein once. The repertoire has approximately 550,000 distinct CDR3 sequences, about 26% of them found once; the top ten carry under 0.8%. This clonotype was recorded many times. The antigen is undetermined. Study-wide points: Identical TCR molecules can share a barcode, and this sharing could underestimate highly expanded clone sizes. Beyond 20 RNA copies, clones held over 98% of effector molecules, compared with under 1% in naive cells.

CD8+CD4-CCR7+CD45RA+ cells were sorted as naive CD8 T cells. Material for sequencing was naive CD8+ T cells from blood, with Jurkat cell RNA spiked in. The subset denotes: FACS-sorted CD8+CD4-CCR7+CD45RA+ naive T cells. This TCR was recovered from a human donor in good health. Some libraries in this study had Jurkat cell RNA spiked in.

CDR3 nucleotides: TGCGCCAGCAGCTTGGCGGACAGGGGGAACCAAGAGACCCAGTACTTC. Protein: CASSLADRGNQETQYF. The chain employs TRBV5-1 and TRBJ2-5; 10 positions agree with TRBD1. The CDR3 totals 16 residues. The junction had 2 bases not matched to a gene; V was cut back by 0 bases and J by 0 bases. Germline loops: CDR1 SGHRS, CDR2 YFSETQ.